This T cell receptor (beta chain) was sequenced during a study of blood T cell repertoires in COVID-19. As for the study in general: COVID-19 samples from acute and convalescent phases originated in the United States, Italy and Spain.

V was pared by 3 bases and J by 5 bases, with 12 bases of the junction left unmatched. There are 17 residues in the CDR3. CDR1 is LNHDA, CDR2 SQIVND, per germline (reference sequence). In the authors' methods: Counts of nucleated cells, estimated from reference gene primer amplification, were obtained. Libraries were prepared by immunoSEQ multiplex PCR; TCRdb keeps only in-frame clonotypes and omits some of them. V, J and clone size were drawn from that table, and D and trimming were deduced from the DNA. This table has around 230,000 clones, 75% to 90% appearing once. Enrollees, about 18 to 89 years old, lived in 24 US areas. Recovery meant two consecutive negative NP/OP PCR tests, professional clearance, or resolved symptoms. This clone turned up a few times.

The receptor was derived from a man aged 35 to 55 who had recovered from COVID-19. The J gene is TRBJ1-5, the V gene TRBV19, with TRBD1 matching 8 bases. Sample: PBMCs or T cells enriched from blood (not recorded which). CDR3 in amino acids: CASSIPSHRGKDQPQHF. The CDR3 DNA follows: TGTGCCAGTAGTATCCCCAGCCACAGGGGGAAGGATCAGCCCCAGCATTTT.